The text below deals with one TCR beta chain. No antigen is known for it. This sample stems from a study of radiotherapy plus CTLA-4 blockade in lung cancer. The trim removed 6 bases at V and 2 bases at J, leaving 5 bases unmatched. The CDR3 length is 14 residues. Germline V gives CDR1 LGHNA, CDR2 YNFKEQ. Overall study results and limits: In blood, TCR clones derived from the tumor expanded after radiotherapy plus ipilimumab.

Assay: immunoSEQ multiplex PCR; the TCRdb copy retains only in-frame clones and omits some. The sample consists of around 80,000 clones, nearly 75% of them appearing once. Specimen: peripheral blood, collected from a patient treated with radiotherapy plus ipilimumab. The source of this sequence is a human donor with non-small cell lung cancer whose response to radiotherapy plus ipilimumab could not be evaluated. V and J are TRBV4-2 and TRBJ2-5; TRBD1 matches 8 bases. This chain's CDR3 is CASRLQGGQETQYF. CDR3 sequence (DNA): TGTGCCAGCAGGCTACAGGGGGGACAAGAGACCCAGTACTTC.